This T cell receptor (beta chain) is from a study of blood T cell repertoires in COVID-19. For the study at large: Both acute and convalescent COVID-19 samples were obtained from the United States, Italy and Spain. Sources were T cells, B-cell-depleted T cells, or PBMCs; the material itself was cDNA or gDNA.

As originally analysed: For nucleated cells, counts were estimated from reference gene primer amplification. The assay was immunoSEQ multiplex PCR, and TCRdb's table has in-frame clones only and misses some. D and trimming were read from the DNA, whereas the V and J calls and clone size are those reported in that table. Of roughly 100,000 clones in the sample, about 76% were seen once. V was pared by 4 bases and J by 5 bases, with 11 bases between. The CDR3 extends over 13 amino acids. Germline V lookup: CDR1 SNHLY, CDR2 FYNNEI. The clonotype originates from an older woman with acute or convalescent COVID-19. This chain joins TRBV2 and TRBJ1-1; tentatively, D is TRBD1 (5 bases). Sequenced input: peripheral blood. CDR3 amino acids: CASSVEGPTEAFF. The CDR3 nucleotides are TGTGCCAGCAGTGTGGAGGGGCCTACTGAAGCTTTCTTT.